The clone carrying this T cell receptor beta chain was seen only a few times. Its antigen is still unknown. The data derive from a study of tumor-infiltrating lymphocytes in primary liver carcinoma. Study summary: Productive TCRbeta read counts per sample ran from roughly 3.4 to 7.5 million and were similar across tissue types.

A constant-region primer primed TCR beta cDNA synthesis from roughly 520 ng of total RNA. ARM-PCR, slightly modified, supplied the TCR beta libraries through three nested multiplex PCR rounds. Investigators reported that the first two PCR rounds, at approximately 11 cycles each, used TRBV1-TRBV30 forward primers with a C-beta reverse primer. TCRdb re-called the multiplex PCR reads through MiXCR, storing one row per CDR3 protein. The sample lists under 90,000 distinct CDR3 sequences, approximately 70% occurring once. Extraction of RNA together with DNA used about 18-31 mg of unsorted bulk tissue. V was cut by 5 bases and J by 0 bases, with 13 bases left in between. Germline V gene sequence: CDR1 SEHNR, CDR2 FQNEAQ (reference sequence). The CDR3 contains 15 residues. Overall study findings and caveats: Between tumor regions, pairs overlapped more than tumor-adjacent and tumor-blood pairs did.

This receptor was obtained from a man aged 40-50 years with primary liver carcinoma and hepatitis B virus infection. Sequenced input: liver tumor tissue from sampling region 1. This sample's subset: tumor region T1, superior pole. This sequence joins TRBV7-9 and TRBJ1-1; TRBD1 is a possible D gene (6 bases). The CDR3 loop is CASSPQGLVNTEAFF. CDR3 DNA sequence: TGTGCCAGCAGCCCTCAGGGGTTAGTGAACACTGAAGCTTTCTTT. Full variable domain (missing parts from reference TRBV7-9 and TRBJ1-1): DTGVSQNPRHKITKRGQNVTFRCDPISEHNRLYWYRQTLGQGPEFLTYFQNEAQLEKSRLLSDRFSAERPKGSFSTLEIQRTEQGDSAMYLCASSPQGLVNTEAFFGQGTRLTVV.